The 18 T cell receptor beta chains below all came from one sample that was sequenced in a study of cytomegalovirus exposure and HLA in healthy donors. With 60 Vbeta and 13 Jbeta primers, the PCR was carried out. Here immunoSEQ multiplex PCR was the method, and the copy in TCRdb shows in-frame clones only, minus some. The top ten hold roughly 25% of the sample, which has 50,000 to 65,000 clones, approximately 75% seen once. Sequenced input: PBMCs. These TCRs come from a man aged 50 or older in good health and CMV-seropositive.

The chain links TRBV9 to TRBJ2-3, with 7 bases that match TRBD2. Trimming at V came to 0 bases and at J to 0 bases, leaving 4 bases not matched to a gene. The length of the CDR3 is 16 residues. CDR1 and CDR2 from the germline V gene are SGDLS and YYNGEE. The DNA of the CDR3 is TGTGCCAGCAGCGTAGCCGCGGGGGAGAGCACAGATACGCAGTATTTT. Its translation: CASSVAAGESTDTQYF.

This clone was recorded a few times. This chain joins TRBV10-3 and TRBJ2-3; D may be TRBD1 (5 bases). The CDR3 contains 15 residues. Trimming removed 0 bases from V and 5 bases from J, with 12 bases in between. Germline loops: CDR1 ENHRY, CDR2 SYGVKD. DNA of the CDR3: TGTGCCATCAGTGAGTCAATAGGGGCGAGAGATACGCAGTATTTT. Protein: CAISESIGARDTQYF.

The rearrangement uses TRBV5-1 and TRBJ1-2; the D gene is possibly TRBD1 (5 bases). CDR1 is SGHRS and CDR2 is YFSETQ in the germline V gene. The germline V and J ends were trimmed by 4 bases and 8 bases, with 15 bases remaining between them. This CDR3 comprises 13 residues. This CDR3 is CASSEDTAGGYTF. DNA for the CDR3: TGCGCCAGCAGCGAGGACACGGCCGGGGGCTACACCTTC. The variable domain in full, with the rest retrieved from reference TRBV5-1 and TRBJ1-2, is KAGVTQTPRYLIKTRGQQVTLSCSPISGHRSVSWYQQTPGQGLQFLFEYFSETQRNKGNFPGRFSGRQFSNSRSEMNVSTLELGDSALYLCASSEDTAGGYTFGSGTRLTVV.

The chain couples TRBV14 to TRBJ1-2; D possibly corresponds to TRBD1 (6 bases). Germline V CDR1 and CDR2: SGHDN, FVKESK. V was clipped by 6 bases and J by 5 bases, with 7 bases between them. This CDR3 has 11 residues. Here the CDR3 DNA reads TGTGCCAGCAGACAGGGTTATGGCTACACCTTC. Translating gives CASRQGYGYTF.

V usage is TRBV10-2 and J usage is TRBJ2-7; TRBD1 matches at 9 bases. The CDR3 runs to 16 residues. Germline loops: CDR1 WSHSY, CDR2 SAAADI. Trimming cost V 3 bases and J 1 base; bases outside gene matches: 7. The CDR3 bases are TGCGCCAGCAGTGACCCCCTGGGGACAGGGTCCTACGAGCAGTACTTC. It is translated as CASSDPLGTGSYEQYF.

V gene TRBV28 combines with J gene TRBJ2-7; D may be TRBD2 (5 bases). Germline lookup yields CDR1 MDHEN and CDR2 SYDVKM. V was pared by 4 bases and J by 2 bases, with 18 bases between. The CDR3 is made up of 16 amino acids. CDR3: CASSSGRRRFPYEQYF. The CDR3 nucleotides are TGTGCCAGCAGTTCCGGAAGAAGGAGGTTCCCCTACGAGCAGTACTTC.

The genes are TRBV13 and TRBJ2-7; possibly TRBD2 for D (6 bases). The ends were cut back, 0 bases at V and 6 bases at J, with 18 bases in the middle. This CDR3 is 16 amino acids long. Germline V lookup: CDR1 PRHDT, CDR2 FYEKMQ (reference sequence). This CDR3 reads CASSLGLAGPAFEQYF. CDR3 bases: TGTGCCAGCAGCTTAGGCCTGGCGGGACCTGCTTTCGAGCAGTACTTC.

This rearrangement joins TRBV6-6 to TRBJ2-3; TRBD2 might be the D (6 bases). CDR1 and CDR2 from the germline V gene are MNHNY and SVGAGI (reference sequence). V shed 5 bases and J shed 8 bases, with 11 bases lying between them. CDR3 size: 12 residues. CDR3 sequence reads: CASSDTAGTQYF. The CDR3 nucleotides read TGTGCCAGCAGTGACACAGCGGGTACGCAGTATTTT.

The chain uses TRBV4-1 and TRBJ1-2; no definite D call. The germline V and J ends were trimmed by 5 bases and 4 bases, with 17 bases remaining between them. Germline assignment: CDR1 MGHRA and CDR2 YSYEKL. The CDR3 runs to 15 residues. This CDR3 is CASSSPFGGSYGYTF. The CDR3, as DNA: TGCGCCAGCAGCTCCCCTTTTGGAGGGTCCTATGGCTACACCTTC.

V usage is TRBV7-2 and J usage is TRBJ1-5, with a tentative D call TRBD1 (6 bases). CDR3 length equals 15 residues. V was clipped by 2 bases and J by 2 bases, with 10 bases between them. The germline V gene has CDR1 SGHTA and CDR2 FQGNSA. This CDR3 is CASSLIAGGNQPQHF. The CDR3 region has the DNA TGTGCCAGCAGCTTAATAGCAGGGGGCAATCAGCCCCAGCATTTT.

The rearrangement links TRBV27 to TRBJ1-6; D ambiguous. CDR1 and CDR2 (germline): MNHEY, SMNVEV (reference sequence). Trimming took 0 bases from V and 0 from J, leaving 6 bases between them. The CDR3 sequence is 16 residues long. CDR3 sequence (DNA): TGTGCCAGCAGTTTATCGTCAGGCTCCTATAATTCACCCCTCCACTTT. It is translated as CASSLSSGSYNSPLHF.

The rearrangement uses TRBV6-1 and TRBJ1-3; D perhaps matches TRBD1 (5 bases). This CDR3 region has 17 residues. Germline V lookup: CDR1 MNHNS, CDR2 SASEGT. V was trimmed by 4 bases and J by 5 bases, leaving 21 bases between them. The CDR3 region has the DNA TGTGCCAGCAGTGGAGGACGGTTTGAAGGGGCACGAAACACCATATATTTT. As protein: CASSGGRFEGARNTIYF.

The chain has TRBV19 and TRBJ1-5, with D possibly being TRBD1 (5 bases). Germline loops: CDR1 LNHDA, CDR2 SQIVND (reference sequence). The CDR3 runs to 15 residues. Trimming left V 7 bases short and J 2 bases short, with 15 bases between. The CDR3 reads CASTNSGGGNQPQHF. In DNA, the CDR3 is TGTGCCAGTACCAACTCCGGGGGGGGCAATCAGCCCCAGCATTTT.

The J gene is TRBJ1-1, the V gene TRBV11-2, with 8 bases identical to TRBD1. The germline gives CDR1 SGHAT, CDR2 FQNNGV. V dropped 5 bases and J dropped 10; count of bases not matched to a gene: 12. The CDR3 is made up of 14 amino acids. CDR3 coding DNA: TGTGCCAGCAGCAGACAATTGACAGGGGTCGGAGCTTTCTTT. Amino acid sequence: CASSRQLTGVGAFF.

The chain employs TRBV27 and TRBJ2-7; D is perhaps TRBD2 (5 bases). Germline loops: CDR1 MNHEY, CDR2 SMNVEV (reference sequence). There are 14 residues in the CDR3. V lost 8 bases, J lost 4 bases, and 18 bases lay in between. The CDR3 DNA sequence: TGTGCCAGCGGGAGCTCGGGGTCGGTTTACGAGCAGTACTTC. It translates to CASGSSGSVYEQYF.

The CDR3, as DNA: TGTGCCAGCAGCCAAAAGAGCCCTACCGGGACTAGCGGACCCAATGAGCAGTTCTTC. Amino acids: CASSQKSPTGTSGPNEQFF. V and J are TRBV5-5 and TRBJ2-1, with 11 bases that match TRBD2. Germline V gene data show CDR1 as SGHKS and CDR2 as YYEKEE (reference sequence). This CDR3 is 19 amino acids long. V lost 4 bases, J lost 6 bases, and 18 bases stayed unmatched.

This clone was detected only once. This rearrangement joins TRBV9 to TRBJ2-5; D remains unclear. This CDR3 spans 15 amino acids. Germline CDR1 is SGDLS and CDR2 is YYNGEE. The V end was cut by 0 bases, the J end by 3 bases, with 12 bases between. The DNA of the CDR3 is TGTGCCAGCAGCGTAGGAAGCCGAACGGAAGAGACCCAGTACTTC. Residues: CASSVGSRTEETQYF.

CDR3 in DNA: TGTGCCAGCAGTTCAGACAGGGCCAACGAGCAGTACTTC. Its protein is CASSSDRANEQYF. This chain joins TRBV27 and TRBJ2-7, with TRBD1 matching 7 bases. From germline, CDR1 is MNHEY and CDR2 SMNVEV (reference sequence). Unmatched junction bases numbered 5, after V lost 4 bases and J lost 5 bases. The CDR3 covers 13 residues.